This T cell receptor (beta chain) was obtained from a study of shared clonotypes between healthy human individuals (dated by TCRdb to the early 2020s). With respect to the entire study: The cohort included a few men and a couple of women between 18 and 49 years of age. Leukapheresis yielded between about 0.85 and 9 billion PBMCs per donor. Different laboratories and diverse techniques were used to prepare libraries and sequence TCR repertoires, to increase sequencing depth and limit assay-specific biases. Blood TCR repertoires of four to six healthy adults were deeply sequenced to estimate repertoire size and the extent of clonotype sharing between individuals. General findings and caveats noted by the study authors: Only blood was sampled, and tissue TCR repertoires likely differ from those in blood. The genetic and exposure-history diversity represented was limited by the small number of donors. Based on pairwise subsampling, the degree of clonotype sharing among donors was expected to be affected by sequencing depth.

TCR CDR3 regions were amplified from genomic DNA by multiplex PCR using the deep immunoSEQ assay. Extracted genomic DNA from each cell subset was spread evenly across all wells of several immunoSEQ 96-well plates, with each plate serving as a replicate. For unsorted PBMC, roughly 330 ng genomic DNA, equal to about 30,000 T cell genomes, was loaded into each replicate PCR. Genomic DNA from unsorted PBMC was sequenced over ten immunoSEQ deep assay plates. Purified libraries were quantified with a Qubit 3.0 fluorometer, sized on a Bioanalyzer 2100, and re-quantified with the KAPA Library Quantification kit. Every immunoSEQ 96-well plate was sequenced on a separate single-read 150-cycle Illumina NextSeq 550 flow cell. The source study handled its data this way. Because only junctional sequences without quality scores were contained in the immunoSEQ output, filtering matching that applied to full-length reads could not be performed. Sequences were annotated with PyIR, a Python wrapper for IgBLAST v1.9, using IMGT germline references to assign V/J genes and CDR3. Reads were removed for weak V/J assignments (E-value above 1e-6), missing CDR3, stop codons, out-of-frame junctions, or ambiguous translated residues. A V3J clonotype was defined by an identical inferred V gene, J gene, and CDR3 amino acid sequence. To compute the percentage overlap between repertoires, the number of shared unique clonotypes was divided by the size of the smaller repertoire. Richness of each repertoire was evaluated using RTK rarefaction, the Chao1 estimator, and Recon v2.1 estimates of unobserved clonotypes. TCRdb re-hosts the immuneACCESS table, in-frame sequences only. Its copies lack some clones; in the studies checked, an unresolved V gene accounts for under half of them, and the cause for the rest is not known. The V and J calls and clone size are taken from that table; D and trimming were inferred from the DNA. This sample is represented by approximately 500,000 clones; nearly 80% of them were singletons. The ten biggest clones cover 12% of the sample.

On this clone itself: What antigen it recognizes has not been identified. Base qualities are not recorded, but no much larger clone differs from it by a single base.

Relative to germline, V is 0 bases shorter and J is 5 bases shorter, with 16 bases between their ends. CDR1 and CDR2, looked up from the germline V gene, are SGHDN and FVKESK. The CDR3 covers 16 residues, taking in both the cysteine and the phenylalanine. Just the 48-base CDR3 DNA is kept, in frame starting at base 1. The donors were healthy, HIV-negative adults with no recently reported acute infections or vaccinations. Every donor was a Caucasian adult living in Nashville, Tennessee, USA. In the unsorted samples, 90 million to 100 million PBMCs were counted, and genomic DNA was extracted using the QIAamp DNA Blood Mini kit. After blood collection by leukapheresis, PBMCs were isolated using Ficoll-Histopaque density gradient centrifugation and then cryopreserved in the vapor phase of liquid nitrogen.

The sequence derives from a woman aged 40-49 years in good health. Some clones in this sample may be carry-over from other donors' samples. Input material: PBMCs. This chain joins TRBV14 to TRBJ2-5; the D gene may be TRBD1 or TRBD2, since each aligns over 5 bases. The encoded CDR3 is CASSQEWWGPPETQYF. The bases are TGTGCCAGCAGCCAAGAGTGGTGGGGACCACCGGAGACCCAGTACTTC.